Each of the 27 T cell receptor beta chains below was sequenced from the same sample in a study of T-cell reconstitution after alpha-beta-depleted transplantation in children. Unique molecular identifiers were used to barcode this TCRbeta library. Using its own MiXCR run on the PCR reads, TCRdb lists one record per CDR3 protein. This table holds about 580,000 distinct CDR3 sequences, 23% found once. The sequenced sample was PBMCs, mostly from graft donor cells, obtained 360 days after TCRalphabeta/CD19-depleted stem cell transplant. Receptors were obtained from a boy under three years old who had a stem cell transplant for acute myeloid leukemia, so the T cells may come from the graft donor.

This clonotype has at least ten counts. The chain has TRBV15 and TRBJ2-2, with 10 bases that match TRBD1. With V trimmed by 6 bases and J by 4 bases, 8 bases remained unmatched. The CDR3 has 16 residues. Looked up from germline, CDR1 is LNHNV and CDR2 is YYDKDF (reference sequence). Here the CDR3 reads CATRDPGTGVTGELFF. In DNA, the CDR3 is TGTGCCACCAGAGACCCTGGGACAGGGGTCACCGGGGAGCTGTTTTTT.

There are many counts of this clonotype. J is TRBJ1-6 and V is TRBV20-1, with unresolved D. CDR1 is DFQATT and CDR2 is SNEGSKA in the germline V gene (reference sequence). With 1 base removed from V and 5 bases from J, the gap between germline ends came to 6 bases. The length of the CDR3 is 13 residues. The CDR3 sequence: CSARGPDNSPLHF. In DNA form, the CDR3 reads TGCAGTGCTAGAGGCCCTGATAATTCACCCCTCCACTTT.

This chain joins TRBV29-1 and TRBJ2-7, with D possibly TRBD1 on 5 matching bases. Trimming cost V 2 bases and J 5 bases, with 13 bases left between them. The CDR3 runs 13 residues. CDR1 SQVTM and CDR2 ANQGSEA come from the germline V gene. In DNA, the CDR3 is TGCAGCGTTGAAAAGGGTGGGGCCCACGAGCAGTACTTC. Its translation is CSVEKGGAHEQYF.

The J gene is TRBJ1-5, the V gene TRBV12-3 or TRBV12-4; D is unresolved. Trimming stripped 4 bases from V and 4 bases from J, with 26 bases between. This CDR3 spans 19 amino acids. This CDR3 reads CASSSLWERGRERNQPQHF. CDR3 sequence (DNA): TGTGCCAGCAGTTCGTTATGGGAGCGAGGAAGGGAAAGGAATCAGCCCCAGCATTTT.

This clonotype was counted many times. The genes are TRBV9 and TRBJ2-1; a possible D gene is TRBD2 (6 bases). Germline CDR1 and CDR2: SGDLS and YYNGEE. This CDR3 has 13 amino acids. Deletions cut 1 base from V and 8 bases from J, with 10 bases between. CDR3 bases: TGTGCCAGCAGCGTAAGGAGGGATGATGAGCAGTTCTTC. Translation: CASSVRRDDEQFF.

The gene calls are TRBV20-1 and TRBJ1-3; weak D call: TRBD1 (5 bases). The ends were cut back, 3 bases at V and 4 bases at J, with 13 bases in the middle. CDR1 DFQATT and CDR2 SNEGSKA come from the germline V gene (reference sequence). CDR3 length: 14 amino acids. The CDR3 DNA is TGCAGTGCTAGCGATGCCAGGGCAGGAAACACCATATATTTT. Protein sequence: CSASDARAGNTIYF.

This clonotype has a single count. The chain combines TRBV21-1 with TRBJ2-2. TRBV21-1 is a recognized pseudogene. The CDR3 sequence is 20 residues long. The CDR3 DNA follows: TGTGCCAGCAGCAAAGTAAGGTCGACACGTCAAACCTCGGACACCGGGGAGCTGTTTTTT. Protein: CASSKVRSTRQTSDTGELFF.

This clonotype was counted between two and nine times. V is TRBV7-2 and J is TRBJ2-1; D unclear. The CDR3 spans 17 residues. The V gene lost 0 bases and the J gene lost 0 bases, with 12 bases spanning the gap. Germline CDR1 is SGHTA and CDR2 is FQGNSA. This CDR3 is CASSLAQWGSSYNEQFF. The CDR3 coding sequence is TGTGCCAGCAGCTTAGCGCAGTGGGGAAGCTCCTACAATGAGCAGTTCTTC. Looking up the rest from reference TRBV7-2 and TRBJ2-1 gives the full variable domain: GAGVSQSPSNKVTEKGKDVELRCDPISGHTALYWYRQSLGQGLEFLIYFQGNSAPDKSGLPSDRFSAERTGGSVSTLTIQRTQQEDSAVYLCASSLAQWGSSYNEQFFGPGTRLTVL.

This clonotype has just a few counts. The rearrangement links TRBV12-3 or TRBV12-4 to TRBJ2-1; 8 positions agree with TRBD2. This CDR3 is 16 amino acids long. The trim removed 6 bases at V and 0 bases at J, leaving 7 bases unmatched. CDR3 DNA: TGTGCCAGCAGAAATAGCGGGGCGAGCTCCTACAATGAGCAGTTCTTC. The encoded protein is CASRNSGASSYNEQFF.

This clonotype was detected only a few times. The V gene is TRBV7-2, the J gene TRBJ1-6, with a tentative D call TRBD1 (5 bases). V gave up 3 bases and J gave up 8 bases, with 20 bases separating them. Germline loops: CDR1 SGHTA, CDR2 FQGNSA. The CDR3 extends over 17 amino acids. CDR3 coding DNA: TGTGCCAGCAGCTTGCCGCCTGGGGGAAGAATAGATTCACCCCTCCACTTT. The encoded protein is CASSLPPGGRIDSPLHF.

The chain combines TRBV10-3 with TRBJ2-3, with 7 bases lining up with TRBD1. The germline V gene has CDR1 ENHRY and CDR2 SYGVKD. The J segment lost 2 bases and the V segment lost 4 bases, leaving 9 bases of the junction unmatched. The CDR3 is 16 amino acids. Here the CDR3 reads CAISAGTESPTDTQYF. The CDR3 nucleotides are TGTGCCATCAGTGCCGGGACAGAAAGCCCCACAGATACGCAGTATTTT.

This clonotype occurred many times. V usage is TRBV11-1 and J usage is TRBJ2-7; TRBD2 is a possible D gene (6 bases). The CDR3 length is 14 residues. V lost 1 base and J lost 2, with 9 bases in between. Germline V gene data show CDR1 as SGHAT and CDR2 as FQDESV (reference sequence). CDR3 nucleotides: TGTGCCAGCAGCTTAGGGGGGGAAGCCTACGAGCAGTACTTC. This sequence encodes CASSLGGEAYEQYF.

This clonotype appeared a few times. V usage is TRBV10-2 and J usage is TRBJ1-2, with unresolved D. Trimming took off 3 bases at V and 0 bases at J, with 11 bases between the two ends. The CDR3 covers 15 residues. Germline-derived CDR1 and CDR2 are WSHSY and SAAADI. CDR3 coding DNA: TGCGCCAGCAGTGATCCCACAAGGGCTAACTATGGCTACACCTTC. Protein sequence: CASSDPTRANYGYTF.

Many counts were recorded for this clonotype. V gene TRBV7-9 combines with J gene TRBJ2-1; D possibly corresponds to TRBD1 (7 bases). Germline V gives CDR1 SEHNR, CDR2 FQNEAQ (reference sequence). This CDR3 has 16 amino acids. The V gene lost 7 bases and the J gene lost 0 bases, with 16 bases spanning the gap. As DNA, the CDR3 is TGTGCCAGCACTTCCCCGCGGGACAGCTCCTACAATGAGCAGTTCTTC. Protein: CASTSPRDSSYNEQFF.

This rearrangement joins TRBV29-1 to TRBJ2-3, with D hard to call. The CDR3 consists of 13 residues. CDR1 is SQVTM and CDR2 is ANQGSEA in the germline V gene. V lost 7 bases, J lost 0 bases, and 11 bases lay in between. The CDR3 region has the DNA TGCAGCGAAAACAGTGACAGCACAGATACGCAGTATTTT. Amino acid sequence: CSENSDSTDTQYF.

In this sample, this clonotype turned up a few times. The CDR3 bases are TGTGCCAGCGCGGACCTTACCTCCTACGAGCAGTACGTC. As protein: CASADLTSYEQYV. The chain combines TRBV6-1 with TRBJ2-7; D gene ambiguous. Germline values: CDR1 MNHNS, CDR2 SASEGT. The V and J ends lost 8 bases and 0 bases respectively, with 11 bases between them. The CDR3 sequence is 13 residues long.

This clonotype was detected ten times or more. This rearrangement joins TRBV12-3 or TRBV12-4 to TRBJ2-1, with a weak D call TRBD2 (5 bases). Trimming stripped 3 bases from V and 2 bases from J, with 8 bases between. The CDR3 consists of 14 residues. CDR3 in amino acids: CASSFGETYNEQFF. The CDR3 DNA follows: TGTGCCAGCAGTTTCGGGGAAACCTACAATGAGCAGTTCTTC.

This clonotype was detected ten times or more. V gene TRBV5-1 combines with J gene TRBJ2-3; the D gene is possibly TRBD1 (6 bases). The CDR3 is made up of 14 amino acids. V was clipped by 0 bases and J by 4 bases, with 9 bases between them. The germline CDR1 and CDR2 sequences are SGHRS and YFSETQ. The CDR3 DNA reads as TGCGCCAGCAGCTTGGATGGGGGCTCAGATACGCAGTATTTT. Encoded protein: CASSLDGGSDTQYF. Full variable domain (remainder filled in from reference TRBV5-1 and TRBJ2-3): KAGVTQTPRYLIKTRGQQVTLSCSPISGHRSVSWYQQTPGQGLQFLFEYFSETQRNKGNFPGRFSGRQFSNSRSEMNVSTLELGDSALYLCASSLDGGSDTQYFGPGTRLTVL.

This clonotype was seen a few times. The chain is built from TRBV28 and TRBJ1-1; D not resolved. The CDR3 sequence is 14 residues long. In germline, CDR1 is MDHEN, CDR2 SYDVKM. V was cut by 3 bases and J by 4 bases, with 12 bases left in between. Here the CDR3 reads CASSFPPGGTEAFF. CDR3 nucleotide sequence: TGTGCCAGCAGTTTCCCCCCCGGTGGCACTGAAGCTTTCTTT.

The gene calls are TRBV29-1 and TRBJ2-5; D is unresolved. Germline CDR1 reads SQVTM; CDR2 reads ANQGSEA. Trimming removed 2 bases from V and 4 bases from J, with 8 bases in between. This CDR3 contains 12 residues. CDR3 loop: CSVENGRETQYF. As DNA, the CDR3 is TGCAGCGTTGAAAACGGACGAGAGACCCAGTACTTC.

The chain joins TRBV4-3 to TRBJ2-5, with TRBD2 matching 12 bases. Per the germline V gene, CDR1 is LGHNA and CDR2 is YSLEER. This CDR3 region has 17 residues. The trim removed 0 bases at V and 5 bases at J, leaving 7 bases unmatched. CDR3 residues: CASSQDRLAGVGETQYF. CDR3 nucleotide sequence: TGCGCCAGCAGCCAAGATCGACTAGCGGGGGTGGGGGAGACCCAGTACTTC.

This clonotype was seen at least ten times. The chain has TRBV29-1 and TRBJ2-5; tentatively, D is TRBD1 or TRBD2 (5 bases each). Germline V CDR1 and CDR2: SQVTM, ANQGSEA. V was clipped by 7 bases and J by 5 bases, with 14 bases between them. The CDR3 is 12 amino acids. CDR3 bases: TGCAGCGCCCGGGACCCAGGGGAGACCCAGTACTTC. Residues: CSARDPGETQYF.

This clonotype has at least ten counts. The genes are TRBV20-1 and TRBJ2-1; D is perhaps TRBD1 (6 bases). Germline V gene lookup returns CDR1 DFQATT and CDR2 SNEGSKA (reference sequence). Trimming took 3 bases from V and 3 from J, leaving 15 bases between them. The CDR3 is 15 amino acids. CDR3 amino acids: CSASILGQSYNEQFF. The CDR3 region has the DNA TGCAGTGCTAGTATTCTGGGACAAAGCTACAATGAGCAGTTCTTC.

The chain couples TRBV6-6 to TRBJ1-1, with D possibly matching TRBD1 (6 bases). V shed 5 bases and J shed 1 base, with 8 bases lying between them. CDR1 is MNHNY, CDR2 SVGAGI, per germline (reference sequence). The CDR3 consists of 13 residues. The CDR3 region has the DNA TGTGCCAGCAGTAACAGGGAGAACACTGAAGCTTTCTTT. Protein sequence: CASSNRENTEAFF.

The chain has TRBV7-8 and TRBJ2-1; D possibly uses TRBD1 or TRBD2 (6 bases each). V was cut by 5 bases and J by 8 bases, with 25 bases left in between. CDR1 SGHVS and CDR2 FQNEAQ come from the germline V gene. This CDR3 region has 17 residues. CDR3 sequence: CASSLQRGGRVYHEQFF. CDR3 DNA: TGTGCCAGCAGCCTACAGAGAGGGGGGCGCGTTTACCATGAGCAGTTCTTC.

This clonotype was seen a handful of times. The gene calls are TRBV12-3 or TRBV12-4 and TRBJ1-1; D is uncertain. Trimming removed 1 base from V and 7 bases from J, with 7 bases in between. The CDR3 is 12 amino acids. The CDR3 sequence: CASSLGAVEAFF. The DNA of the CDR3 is TGTGCCAGCAGTTTAGGGGCAGTTGAAGCTTTCTTT.

The CDR3 reads CSANHGGISNQPQHF. The CDR3 DNA reads TGCAGTGCTAACCATGGGGGAATTAGCAATCAGCCCCAGCATTTT. The rearrangement uses TRBV20-1 and TRBJ1-5; the D gene is possibly TRBD1 (5 bases). The CDR3 extends over 15 amino acids. Trimming took 4 bases from V and 0 from J, leaving 13 bases between them. Germline CDR1 DFQATT, CDR2 SNEGSKA (reference sequence).